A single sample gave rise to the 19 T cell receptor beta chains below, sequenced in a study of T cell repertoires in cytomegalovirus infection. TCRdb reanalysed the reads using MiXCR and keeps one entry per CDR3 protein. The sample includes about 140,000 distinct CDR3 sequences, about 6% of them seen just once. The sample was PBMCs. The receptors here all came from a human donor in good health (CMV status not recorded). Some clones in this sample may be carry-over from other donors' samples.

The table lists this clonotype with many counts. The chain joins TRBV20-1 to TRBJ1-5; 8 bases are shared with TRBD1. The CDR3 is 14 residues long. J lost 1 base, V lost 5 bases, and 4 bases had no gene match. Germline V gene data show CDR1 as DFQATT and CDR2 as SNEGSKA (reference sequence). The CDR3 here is CSAPDRVSNQPQHF. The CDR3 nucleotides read TGCAGTGCTCCGGACAGGGTCAGCAATCAGCCCCAGCATTTT.

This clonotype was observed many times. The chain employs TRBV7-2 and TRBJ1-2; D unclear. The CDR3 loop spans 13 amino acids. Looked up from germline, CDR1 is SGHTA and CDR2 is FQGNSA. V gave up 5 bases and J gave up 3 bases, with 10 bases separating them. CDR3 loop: CASSPQDYYGYTF. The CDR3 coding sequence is TGTGCCAGCAGCCCTCAGGACTACTATGGCTACACCTTC.

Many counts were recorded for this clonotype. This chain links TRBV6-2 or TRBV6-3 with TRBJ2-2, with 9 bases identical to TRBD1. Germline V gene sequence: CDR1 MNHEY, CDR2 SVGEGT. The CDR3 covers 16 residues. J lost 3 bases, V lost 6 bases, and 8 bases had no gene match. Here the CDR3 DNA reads TGTGCCAGCAGAACCCGGACAGGGGTTGACACCGGGGAGCTGTTTTTT. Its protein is CASRTRTGVDTGELFF.

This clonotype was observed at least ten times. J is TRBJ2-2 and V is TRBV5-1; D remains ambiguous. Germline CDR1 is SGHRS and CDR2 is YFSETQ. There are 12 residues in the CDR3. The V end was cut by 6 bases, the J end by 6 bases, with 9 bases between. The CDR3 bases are TGCGCCAGCATTCAGGATTCCGGGGAGCTGTTTTTT. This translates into CASIQDSGELFF.

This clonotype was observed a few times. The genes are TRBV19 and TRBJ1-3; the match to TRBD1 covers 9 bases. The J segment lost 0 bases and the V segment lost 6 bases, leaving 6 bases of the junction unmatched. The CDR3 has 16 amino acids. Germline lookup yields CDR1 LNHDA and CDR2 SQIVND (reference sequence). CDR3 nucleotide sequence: TGTGCCAGTAGGACGGACAGGGGCCGCTCTGGAAACACCATATATTTT. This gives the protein CASRTDRGRSGNTIYF.

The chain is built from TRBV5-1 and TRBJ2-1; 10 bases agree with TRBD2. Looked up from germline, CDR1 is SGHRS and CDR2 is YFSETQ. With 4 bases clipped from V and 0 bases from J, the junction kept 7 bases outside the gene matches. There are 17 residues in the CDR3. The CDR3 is CASSPDLAGVSYNEQFF. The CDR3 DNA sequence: TGCGCCAGCAGCCCGGACCTAGCGGGGGTCTCCTACAATGAGCAGTTCTTC.

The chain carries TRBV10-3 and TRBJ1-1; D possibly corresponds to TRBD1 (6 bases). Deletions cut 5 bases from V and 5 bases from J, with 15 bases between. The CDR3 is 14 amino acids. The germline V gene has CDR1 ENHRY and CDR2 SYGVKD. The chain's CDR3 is CAISPRGARTEAFF. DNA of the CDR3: TGTGCCATCAGTCCTCGGGGGGCAAGGACTGAAGCTTTCTTT.

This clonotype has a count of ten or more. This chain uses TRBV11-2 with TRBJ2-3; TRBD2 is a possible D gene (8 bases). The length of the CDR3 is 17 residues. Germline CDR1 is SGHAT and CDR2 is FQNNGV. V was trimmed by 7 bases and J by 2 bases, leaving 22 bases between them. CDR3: CASTPRGRGAATDTQYF. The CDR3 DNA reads TGTGCCAGCACCCCAAGGGGGCGGGGGGCCGCCACAGATACGCAGTATTTT.

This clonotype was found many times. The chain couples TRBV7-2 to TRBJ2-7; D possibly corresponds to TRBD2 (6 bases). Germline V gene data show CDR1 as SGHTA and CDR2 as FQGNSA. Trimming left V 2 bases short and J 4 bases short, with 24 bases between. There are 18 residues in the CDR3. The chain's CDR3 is CASSLLFRWRERSYEQYF. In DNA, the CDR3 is TGTGCCAGCAGCTTACTCTTTCGGTGGCGGGAACGGTCGTACGAGCAGTACTTC.

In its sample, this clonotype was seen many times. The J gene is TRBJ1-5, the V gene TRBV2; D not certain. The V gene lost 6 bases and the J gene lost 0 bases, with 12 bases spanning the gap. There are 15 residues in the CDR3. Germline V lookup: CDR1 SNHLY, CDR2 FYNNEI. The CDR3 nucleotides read TGTGCCAGCAGGCCCGGGCCGATTAGCAATCAGCCCCAGCATTTT. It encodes CASRPGPISNQPQHF.

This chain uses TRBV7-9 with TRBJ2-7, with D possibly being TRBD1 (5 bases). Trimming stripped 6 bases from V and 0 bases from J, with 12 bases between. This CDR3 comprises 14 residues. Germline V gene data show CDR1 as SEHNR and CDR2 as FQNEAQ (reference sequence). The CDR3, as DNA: TGTGCCAGCAGGACAGTGGATGTCTCCTACGAGCAGTACTTC. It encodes CASRTVDVSYEQYF.

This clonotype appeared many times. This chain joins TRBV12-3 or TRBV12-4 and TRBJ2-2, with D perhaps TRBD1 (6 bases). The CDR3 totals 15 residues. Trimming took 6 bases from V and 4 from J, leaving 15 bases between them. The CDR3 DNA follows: TGTGCCAGCAGACCCCGACAGGCCGGCACCGGGGAGCTGTTTTTT. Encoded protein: CASRPRQAGTGELFF.

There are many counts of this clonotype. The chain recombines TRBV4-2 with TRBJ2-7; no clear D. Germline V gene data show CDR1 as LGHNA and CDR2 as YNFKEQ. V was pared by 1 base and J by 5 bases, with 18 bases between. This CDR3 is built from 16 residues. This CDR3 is CASSQVLGGPADEQYF. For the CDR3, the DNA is TGTGCCAGCAGCCAAGTATTGGGTGGGCCGGCGGACGAGCAGTACTTC.

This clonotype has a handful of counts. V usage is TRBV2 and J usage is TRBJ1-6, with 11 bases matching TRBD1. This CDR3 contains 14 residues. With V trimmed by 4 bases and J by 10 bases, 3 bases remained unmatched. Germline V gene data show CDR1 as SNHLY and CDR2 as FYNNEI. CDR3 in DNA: TGTGCCAGCAGTGGAAGGACAGGGGGCTCACCCCTCCACTTT. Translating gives CASSGRTGGSPLHF. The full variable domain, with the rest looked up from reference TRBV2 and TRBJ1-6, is EPEVTQTPSHQVTQMGQEVILRCVPISNHLYFYWYRQILGQKVEFLVSFYNNEISEKSEIFDDQFSVERPDGSNFTLKIRSTKLEDSAMYFCASSGRTGGSPLHFGNGTRLTVT.

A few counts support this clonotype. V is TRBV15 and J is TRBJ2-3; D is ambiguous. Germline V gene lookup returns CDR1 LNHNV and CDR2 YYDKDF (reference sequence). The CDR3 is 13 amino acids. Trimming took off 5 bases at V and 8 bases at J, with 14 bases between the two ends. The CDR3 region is CATSLGRSATQYF. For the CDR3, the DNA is TGTGCCACCAGCTTAGGGCGTTCAGCTACGCAGTATTTT.

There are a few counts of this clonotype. The CDR3 region is CASSLRLAGTTGELFF. CDR3 bases: TGTGCCAGCAGCTTACGACTAGCGGGGACGACCGGGGAGCTGTTTTTT. The rearrangement joins TRBV7-8 to TRBJ2-2; 11 bases match TRBD2. Germline V gene lookup returns CDR1 SGHVS and CDR2 FQNEAQ. J was trimmed by 5 bases and V by 2 bases; bases with no gene match: 4. The CDR3 contains 16 residues.

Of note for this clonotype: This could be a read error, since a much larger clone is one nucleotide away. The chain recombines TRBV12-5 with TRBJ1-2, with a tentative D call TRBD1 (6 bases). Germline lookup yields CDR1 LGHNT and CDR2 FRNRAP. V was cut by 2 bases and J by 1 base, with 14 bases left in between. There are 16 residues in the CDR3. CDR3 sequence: CASGLSGQIINYGYTF. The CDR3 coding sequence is TGTGCTAGTGGTTTGTCGGGACAAATCATTAACTATGGCTACACCTTC.

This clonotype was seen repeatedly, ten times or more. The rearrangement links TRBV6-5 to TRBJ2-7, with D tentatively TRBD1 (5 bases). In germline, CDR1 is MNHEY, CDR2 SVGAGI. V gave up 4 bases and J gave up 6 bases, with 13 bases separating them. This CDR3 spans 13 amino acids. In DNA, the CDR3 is TGTGCCAGCAGTTCCGGGCTAAGGGGCGAGCAGTACTTC. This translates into CASSSGLRGEQYF.

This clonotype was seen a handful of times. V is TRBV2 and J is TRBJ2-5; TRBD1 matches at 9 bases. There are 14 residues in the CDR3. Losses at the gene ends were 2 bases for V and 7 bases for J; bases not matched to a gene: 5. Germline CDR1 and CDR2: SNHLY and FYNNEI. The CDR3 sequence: CASSEITGGTTQYF. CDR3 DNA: TGTGCCAGCAGTGAAATCACAGGGGGCACGACCCAGTACTTC.